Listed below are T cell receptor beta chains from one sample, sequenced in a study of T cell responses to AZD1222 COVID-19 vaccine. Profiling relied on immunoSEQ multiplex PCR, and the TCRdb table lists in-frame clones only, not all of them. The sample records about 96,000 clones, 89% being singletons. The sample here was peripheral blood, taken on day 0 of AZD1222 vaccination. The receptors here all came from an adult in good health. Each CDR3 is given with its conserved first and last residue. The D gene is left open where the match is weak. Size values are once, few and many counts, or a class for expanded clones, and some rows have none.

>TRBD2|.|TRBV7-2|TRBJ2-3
CASSSPSGRTQYF
TGTGCCAGCAGCTCGCCTAGCGGGCGTACGCAGTATTTT
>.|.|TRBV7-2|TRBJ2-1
CASRTESLYNEQFF
TGTGCCAGCCGGACTGAGAGTCTGTACAATGAGCAGTTCTTC
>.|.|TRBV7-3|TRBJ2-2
CASSLISAGELFF
TGTGCCAGCAGCTTAATTAGCGCCGGGGAGCTGTTTTTT
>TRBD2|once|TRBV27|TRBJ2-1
CASGTSGVDEQFF
TGTGCCAGCGGTACTAGCGGGGTCGATGAGCAGTTCTTC
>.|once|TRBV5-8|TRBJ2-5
CASSFGDASQETQYF
TGTGCCAGCAGCTTTGGGGACGCAAGTCAAGAGACCCAGTACTTC
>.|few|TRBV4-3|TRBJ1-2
CASSQAHLGWNGYTF
TGCGCCAGCAGCCAAGCTCATTTGGGGTGGAATGGCTACACCTTC
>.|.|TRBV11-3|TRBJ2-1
CASSPDRYNEQFF
TGTGCCAGCAGCCCTGACCGTTACAATGAGCAGTTCTTC
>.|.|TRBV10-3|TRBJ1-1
CAISDSMNTEAFF
TGTGCCATCAGTGACAGCATGAACACTGAAGCTTTCTTT
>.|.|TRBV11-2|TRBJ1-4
CASSQNPGLTNEKLFF
TGTGCCAGCAGCCAGAATCCGGGGTTAACTAATGAAAAACTGTTTTTT
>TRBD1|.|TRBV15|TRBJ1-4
CATSPGTGPDKLFF
TGTGCCACCAGCCCCGGGACAGGGCCTGACAAACTGTTTTTT
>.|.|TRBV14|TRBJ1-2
CASTRSGVLNYGYTF
TGTGCCAGCACTCGTTCTGGGGTGTTAAACTATGGCTACACCTTC
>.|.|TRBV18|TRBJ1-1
CASSSQANTEAFF
TGTGCCAGCTCATCCCAGGCAAACACTGAAGCTTTCTTT
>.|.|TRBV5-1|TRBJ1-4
CASSLDATNEKLFF
TGCGCCAGCAGCTTGGATGCAACTAATGAAAAACTGTTTTTT
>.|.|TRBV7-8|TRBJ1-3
CASSSRTGTAPKGNTIYF
TGTGCCAGCAGCTCAAGAACCGGGACCGCACCCAAAGGAAACACCATATATTTT
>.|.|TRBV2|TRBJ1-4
CASSPSGDLNEKLFF
TGTGCCAGCAGTCCTTCTGGGGACCTTAATGAAAAACTGTTTTTT
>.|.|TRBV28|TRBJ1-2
CASNAGNYGYTF
TGTGCCAGCAACGCAGGGAACTATGGCTACACCTTC
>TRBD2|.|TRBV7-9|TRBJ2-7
CASSLGLAGGHSDF
TGTGCCAGCAGCTTAGGTCTAGCGGGGGGGCACTCGGACTTC
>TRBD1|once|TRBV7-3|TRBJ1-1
CASSATGETEAFF
TGTGCCAGCAGCGCCACAGGGGAAACTGAAGCTTTCTTT
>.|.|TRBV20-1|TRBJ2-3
CSGVGADTQYF
TGCAGTGGGGTCGGGGCAGATACGCAGTATTTT
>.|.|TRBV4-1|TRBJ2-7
CASSQDKRYEQYF
TGCGCCAGCAGCCAAGATAAGCGCTACGAGCAGTACTTC
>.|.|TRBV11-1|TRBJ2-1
CASTPLAGAGYNEQFF
TGTGCCAGCACCCCCCTAGCCGGGGCCGGTTACAATGAGCAGTTCTTC
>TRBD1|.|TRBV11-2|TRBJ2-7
CASSLRPGQGRGEQYF
TGTGCCAGCAGCCTAAGACCGGGACAGGGACGGGGAGAGCAGTACTTC
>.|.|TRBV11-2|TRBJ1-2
CASSLGGGRNGYTF
TGTGCCAGCAGCTTAGGGGGGGGTAGGAATGGCTACACCTTC
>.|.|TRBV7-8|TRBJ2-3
CASSLSGDTQYF
TGTGCCAGCAGCTTATCTGGAGATACGCAGTATTTT
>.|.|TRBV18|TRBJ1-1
CASSPQGVGDTEAFF
TGTGCCAGCTCACCCCAGGGTGTGGGAGACACTGAAGCTTTCTTT
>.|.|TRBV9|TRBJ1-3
CASSVQISGTGNTIYF
TGTGCCAGCAGCGTACAGATCTCGGGGACTGGAAACACCATATATTTT
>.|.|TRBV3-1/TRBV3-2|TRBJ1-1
CASSQRQAGGTEAFF
TGTGCCAGCAGCCAGAGACAGGCCGGCGGCACTGAAGCTTTCTTT
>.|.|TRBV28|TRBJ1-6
CASSLVLGGNSPLHF
TGTGCCAGCAGTTTAGTTCTAGGGGGGAATTCACCCCTCCACTTT
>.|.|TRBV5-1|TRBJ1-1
CASSLTWRRGTEAFF
TGCGCCAGCAGCTTAACATGGAGGAGGGGGACTGAAGCTTTCTTT
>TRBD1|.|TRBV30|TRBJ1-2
CAWSGQGNYGYTF
TGTGCCTGGAGTGGACAGGGAAACTATGGCTACACCTTC
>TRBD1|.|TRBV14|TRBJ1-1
CASSRSGGRPEAFF
TGTGCCAGCAGCCGGTCAGGGGGGAGGCCTGAAGCTTTCTTT
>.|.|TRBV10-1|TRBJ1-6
CASSEGHSMSPLHF
TGCGCCAGCAGTGAAGGACATTCGATGTCACCCCTCCACTTT
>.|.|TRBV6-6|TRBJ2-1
CASSYTTGPSPVEQFF
TGTGCCAGCAGTTATACGACAGGCCCATCTCCTGTCGAGCAGTTCTTC
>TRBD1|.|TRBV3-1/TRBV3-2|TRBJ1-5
CASSPRPRLTGNQPQHF
TGTGCCAGCAGCCCACGTCCGAGGTTGACAGGGAATCAGCCCCAGCATTTT
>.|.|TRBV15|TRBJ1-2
CATSSVPNSAYGYTF
TGTGCCACCAGCAGTGTTCCGAACTCAGCCTATGGCTACACCTTC
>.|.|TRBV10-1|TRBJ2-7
CASPMPQIPAYYEQYF
TGCGCCAGCCCAATGCCACAGATCCCAGCTTACTACGAGCAGTACTTC
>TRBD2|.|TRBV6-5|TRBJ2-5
CASSRLAVERETQYF
TGTGCCAGCAGTAGGCTAGCGGTCGAACGGGAGACCCAGTACTTC
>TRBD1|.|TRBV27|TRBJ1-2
CASSTDQGVYGYTF
TGTGCCAGCAGTACAGATCAGGGGGTTTATGGCTACACCTTC
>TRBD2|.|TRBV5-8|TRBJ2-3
CASSLGTTPMDTQYF
TGTGCCAGCAGCCTGGGGACTACACCCATGGATACGCAGTATTTT
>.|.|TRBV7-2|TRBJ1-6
CASSPQSVTSPLHF
TGTGCCAGCAGCCCCCAATCGGTCACTTCACCCCTCCACTTT
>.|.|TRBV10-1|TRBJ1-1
CASSDGGARTEAFF
TGCGCCAGCAGTGATGGGGGGGCACGAACTGAAGCTTTCTTT
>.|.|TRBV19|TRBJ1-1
CASLPRAGIRAEAFF
TGTGCCAGCCTCCCCCGGGCAGGGATAAGGGCTGAAGCTTTCTTT
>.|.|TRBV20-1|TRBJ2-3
CSASISSSTDTQYF
TGCAGTGCTAGTATCTCCTCTAGCACAGATACGCAGTATTTT
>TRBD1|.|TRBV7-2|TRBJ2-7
CASRGQLSSYEQYF
TGTGCCAGCAGGGGACAGCTGAGCTCCTACGAGCAGTACTTC
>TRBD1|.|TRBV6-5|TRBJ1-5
CASSRQGYQPQHF
TGTGCCAGTAGTAGACAGGGGTATCAGCCCCAGCATTTT
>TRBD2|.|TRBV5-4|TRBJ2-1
CASSAGLAGGYNEQFF
TGTGCCAGCAGCGCAGGACTAGCGGGGGGCTACAATGAGCAGTTCTTC
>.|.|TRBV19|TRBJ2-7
CASSHVNSDEQYF
TGTGCCAGTAGTCACGTAAATTCCGACGAGCAGTACTTC
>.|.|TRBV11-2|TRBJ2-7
CASREGFPYEQYF
TGTGCCAGCAGAGAGGGTTTCCCCTACGAGCAGTACTTC